This passage covers 26 T cell receptor beta chains from one sample sequenced in a study of cytomegalovirus exposure and HLA in healthy donors. The PCR had 60 Vbeta and 13 Jbeta primers. TCRdb's copy holds only in-frame clones and misses some; the assay was immunoSEQ multiplex PCR. The sample shows about 160,000 clones, 65% to 80% of them seen only once. Sequencing input: PBMCs. All receptors derive from a woman between 45 and 65 years old in good health and CMV-seropositive.

The V gene is TRBV5-1, the J gene TRBJ1-1, with D possibly TRBD1 on 6 matching bases. Per germline, CDR1 SGHRS and CDR2 YFSETQ. Trimming left V 4 bases short and J 0 bases short, with 7 bases between. The CDR3 is 13 amino acids. CDR3 sequence (DNA): TGCGCCAGCAGCCGGGACATGAACACTGAAGCTTTCTTT. Protein: CASSRDMNTEAFF.

This sequence joins TRBV2 and TRBJ2-1, with TRBD1 identical over 9 bases. The CDR3 loop spans 14 amino acids. V lost 8 bases to trimming and J lost 6 bases; unmatched junction nucleotides: 8. CDR1 is SNHLY, CDR2 FYNNEI, per germline. The CDR3 protein is CASRRQGGGNEQFF. The CDR3 DNA sequence: TGTGCCAGCCGGAGACAGGGGGGTGGCAATGAGCAGTTCTTC.

The genes are TRBV7-9 and TRBJ2-3; D may be TRBD2 (5 bases). The CDR3 has 16 residues. Trimming removed 5 bases at V and 4 bases at J, with 19 bases between. CDR1 is SEHNR and CDR2 is FQNEAQ in the germline V gene (reference sequence). As DNA, the CDR3 is TGTGCCAGCAGCCCCTACGGCCGCCCGGAGGCAGATACGCAGTATTTT. This codes for CASSPYGRPEADTQYF. Full variable domain (missing parts from reference TRBV7-9 and TRBJ2-3): DTGVSQNPRHKITKRGQNVTFRCDPISEHNRLYWYRQTLGQGPEFLTYFQNEAQLEKSRLLSDRFSAERPKGSFSTLEIQRTEQGDSAMYLCASSPYGRPEADTQYFGPGTRLTVL.

The chain employs TRBV6-4 and TRBJ2-2, with 7 positions matching TRBD1. The CDR3 runs 15 residues. V gave up 4 bases and J gave up 3 bases; unmatched junction bases: 5. Germline V lookup: CDR1 MRHNA, CDR2 SNTAGT. The CDR3 region has the DNA TGTGCCAGCAGTGCTCACCAGGGGGACACCGGGGAGCTGTTTTTT. Its translation: CASSAHQGDTGELFF.

This chain uses TRBV5-1 with TRBJ2-5, with 8 bases fitting TRBD2. The germline V gene encodes CDR1 SGHRS and CDR2 YFSETQ. V gave up 3 bases and J gave up 2 bases; unmatched junction bases: 6. The CDR3 loop spans 15 amino acids. CDR3: CASSSVAGPQETQYF. The CDR3 DNA reads TGCGCCAGCAGCTCTGTAGCGGGGCCACAAGAGACCCAGTACTTC.

The rearrangement links TRBV5-4 to TRBJ2-5; the match to TRBD2 covers 8 bases. The CDR3 length is 14 residues. V lost 2 bases to trimming and J lost 5 bases; unmatched junction nucleotides: 5. Per the germline V gene, CDR1 is SGHNT and CDR2 is YYREEE (reference sequence). The CDR3: CASSFRGGSETQYF. The CDR3 DNA sequence: TGTGCCAGCAGCTTCCGGGGGGGGTCTGAGACCCAGTACTTC.

The genes are TRBV2 and TRBJ1-5, with 7 bases identical to TRBD1. V dropped 6 bases and J dropped 7; count of bases not matched to a gene: 9. Germline values: CDR1 SNHLY, CDR2 FYNNEI. The CDR3 totals 14 residues. CDR3 sequence: CASRIQGVGQPQHF. DNA of the CDR3: TGTGCCAGCAGGATCCAGGGGGTAGGACAGCCCCAGCATTTT.

This sequence joins TRBV27 and TRBJ2-2; 11 bases line up with TRBD2. In germline, CDR1 is MNHEY, CDR2 SMNVEV (reference sequence). Losses at the gene ends were 1 base for V and 2 bases for J; bases not matched to a gene: 9. This CDR3 comprises 19 residues. CDR3 in amino acids: CASSLWGHLAGGNTGELFF. The CDR3 coding sequence is TGTGCCAGCAGTTTATGGGGTCACCTAGCGGGGGGAAACACCGGGGAGCTGTTTTTT.

The V call is TRBV5-1, the J call TRBJ2-7; tentative D call: TRBD2 (6 bases). The CDR3 is 12 residues long. Germline lookup yields CDR1 SGHRS and CDR2 YFSETQ. V was cut by 5 bases and J by 5 bases, with 11 bases left in between. The CDR3 region has the DNA TGCGCCAGCAGACGAGGGGAGGACGAGCAGTACTTC. Protein: CASRRGEDEQYF.

This sequence joins TRBV9 and TRBJ1-3; 10 positions agree with TRBD1. CDR3 size: 14 residues. Germline V gene sequence: CDR1 SGDLS, CDR2 YYNGEE. V lost 6 bases, J lost 2 bases, and 2 bases stayed unmatched. The CDR3 DNA is TGTGCCAGCACCGGGACAGGGGCTGGAAACACCATATATTTT. Protein sequence: CASTGTGAGNTIYF.

The chain has TRBV2 and TRBJ2-2, with a weak D call TRBD2 (5 bases). The CDR3 runs to 15 residues. V was trimmed by 6 bases and J by 0 bases, leaving 11 bases between them. Germline CDR1 SNHLY, CDR2 FYNNEI. The CDR3 sequence: CASRTTTANTGELFF. The CDR3 coding sequence is TGTGCCAGCAGGACTACTACAGCGAACACCGGGGAGCTGTTTTTT.

V gene TRBV6-1 combines with J gene TRBJ1-3, with unresolved D. The length of the CDR3 is 15 residues. In germline, CDR1 is MNHNS, CDR2 SASEGT. V was pared by 6 bases and J by 0 bases, with 12 bases between. Here the CDR3 reads CASSVETGSGNTIYF. The DNA of the CDR3 is TGTGCCAGCAGCGTAGAGACGGGCTCTGGAAACACCATATATTTT.

The V call is TRBV28, the J call TRBJ2-7, with 7 bases that match TRBD1. The CDR3 length is 12 residues. CDR1 is MDHEN and CDR2 is SYDVKM in the germline V gene. Written as DNA, the CDR3 is TGTGTTGTAGGGGGCGCCAACTACGAGCAGTACTTC. This codes for CVVGGANYEQYF.

This clone was detected a few times. The chain carries TRBV21-1 and TRBJ2-2; the D call TRBD1 from the table was never checked on the DNA. TRBV21-1 is a documented pseudogene. The CDR3 has 16 amino acids. DNA of the CDR3: TGTGCCAGCAGCCATCGACAGGGAGCGAACACCGGGGAGCTGTTTTTT. It specifies CASSHRQGANTGELFF.

V usage is TRBV6-1 and J usage is TRBJ2-5; 8 positions agree with TRBD2. J was trimmed by 3 bases and V by 1 base; bases with no gene match: 4. Looked up from germline, CDR1 is MNHNS and CDR2 is SASEGT. CDR3 length: 15 amino acids. The CDR3 DNA follows: TGTGCCAGCAGTGAAGGGGGCGGGGGGAAAGAGACCCAGTACTTC. Its translation: CASSEGGGGKETQYF.

This clone was counted only a few times. The chain employs TRBV6-6 and TRBJ2-1; 7 nucleotides agree with TRBD1. V shed 5 bases and J 12 bases; nucleotides not matched to a gene: 16. CDR1 is MNHNY and CDR2 is SVGAGI in the germline V gene (reference sequence). CDR3 size: 15 residues. The CDR3 loop is CASSRTGVAPFGQFF. CDR3 sequence (DNA): TGTGCCAGCAGTCGTACAGGGGTGGCCCCCTTTGGGCAGTTCTTC.

This clone has just one count. The chain carries TRBV6-6 and TRBJ1-4; 9 bases agree with TRBD1. Losses at the gene ends were 5 bases for V and 5 bases for J; bases not matched to a gene: 6. The CDR3 spans 15 residues. The germline gives CDR1 MNHNY, CDR2 SVGAGI (reference sequence). The CDR3 DNA follows: TGTGCCAGCAGTAGGGGGACAGGGATCAATGAAAAACTGTTTTTT. This translates into CASSRGTGINEKLFF.

The V gene is TRBV9, the J gene TRBJ1-4; no definite D call. Trimming removed 0 bases from V and 10 bases from J, with 7 bases in between. Germline V gene sequence: CDR1 SGDLS, CDR2 YYNGEE. The CDR3 runs 12 residues. CDR3 sequence (DNA): TGTGCCAGCAGCGTAGATGAGGGAAAACTGTTTTTT. Translation gives CASSVDEGKLFF.

The rearrangement uses TRBV2 and TRBJ2-6; D remains ambiguous. The germline gives CDR1 SNHLY, CDR2 FYNNEI. This CDR3 contains 13 residues. V lost 7 bases and J lost 0, with 4 bases in between. The CDR3 nucleotides are TGTGCCAGCACTCCCTCTGGGGCCAACGTCCTGACTTTC. This encodes CASTPSGANVLTF.

There are a few counts of this clone. This chain uses TRBV29-1 with TRBJ2-1; perhaps TRBD2 as D (5 bases). V was cut by 5 bases and J by 0 bases, with 14 bases left in between. This CDR3 comprises 15 residues. CDR1 SQVTM and CDR2 ANQGSEA come from the germline V gene. CDR3 nucleotides: TGCAGCGTTAAAGGAGGCGGTAACTCCTACAATGAGCAGTTCTTC. Translation: CSVKGGGNSYNEQFF.

The rearrangement uses TRBV6-1 and TRBJ1-2; weak D call: TRBD1 (5 bases). V was pared by 6 bases and J by 4 bases, with 15 bases between. From germline, CDR1 is MNHNS and CDR2 SASEGT. The CDR3 runs 14 residues. The CDR3 reads CASRGMGRGYGYTF. In DNA form, the CDR3 reads TGTGCCAGCAGAGGGATGGGGAGGGGCTATGGCTACACCTTC.

The rearrangement uses TRBV6-6 and TRBJ2-7; D is unresolved. The CDR3 is made up of 11 amino acids. CDR1 and CDR2 (germline): MNHNY, SVGAGI (reference sequence). Trimming shortened V by 7 bases and J by 7 bases, and 11 bases separated the two germline ends. CDR3 in amino acids: CASTSLGEQYF. Written as DNA, the CDR3 is TGTGCCAGCACCTCACTCGGGGAGCAGTACTTC.

This sequence joins TRBV2 and TRBJ2-1, with D perhaps TRBD2 (5 bases). Trimming removed 7 bases from V and 10 bases from J, with 17 bases in between. This CDR3 spans 13 amino acids. Germline V gene sequence: CDR1 SNHLY, CDR2 FYNNEI. Written as DNA, the CDR3 is TGTGCCAGCACCACGGACTTCCCCAGGGAGCAGTTCTTC. Amino acids: CASTTDFPREQFF. Combining the CDR3 with reference TRBV2 and TRBJ2-1 gives the whole variable domain EPEVTQTPSHQVTQMGQEVILRCVPISNHLYFYWYRQILGQKVEFLVSFYNNEISEKSEIFDDQFSVERPDGSNFTLKIRSTKLEDSAMYFCASTTDFPREQFFGPGTRLTVL.

This clone was detected only a few times. The chain combines TRBV7-9 with TRBJ1-1; tentative D call: TRBD1 (6 bases). V was clipped by 6 bases and J by 0 bases, with 17 bases between them. Germline loops: CDR1 SEHNR, CDR2 FQNEAQ (reference sequence). The CDR3 covers 16 residues. The CDR3 sequence: CASREQGAALNTEAFF. Here the CDR3 DNA reads TGTGCCAGCAGAGAACAGGGTGCGGCCCTGAACACTGAAGCTTTCTTT.

The CDR3, as DNA: TGTGCCAGCACGCCCGATGGATTCGGGAATGGCTACACCTTC. Protein sequence: CASTPDGFGNGYTF. The rearrangement joins TRBV2 to TRBJ1-2; D is unclear. The V gene's germline CDR1 is SNHLY and CDR2 FYNNEI. V lost 7 bases to trimming and J lost 6 bases, with 18 bases between them. This CDR3 is 14 amino acids long. Full variable domain (rest looked up from reference TRBV2 and TRBJ1-2): EPEVTQTPSHQVTQMGQEVILRCVPISNHLYFYWYRQILGQKVEFLVSFYNNEISEKSEIFDDQFSVERPDGSNFTLKIRSTKLEDSAMYFCASTPDGFGNGYTFGSGTRLTVV.

The chain joins TRBV7-8 to TRBJ2-3; 10 bases match TRBD2. Losses at the gene ends were 0 bases for V and 1 base for J; bases not matched to a gene: 4. Per germline, CDR1 SGHVS and CDR2 FQNEAQ. This CDR3 region has 17 residues. The CDR3: CASSLALAGVGTDTQYF. In DNA form, the CDR3 reads TGTGCCAGCAGCTTAGCTCTAGCGGGGGTTGGCACAGATACGCAGTATTTT.